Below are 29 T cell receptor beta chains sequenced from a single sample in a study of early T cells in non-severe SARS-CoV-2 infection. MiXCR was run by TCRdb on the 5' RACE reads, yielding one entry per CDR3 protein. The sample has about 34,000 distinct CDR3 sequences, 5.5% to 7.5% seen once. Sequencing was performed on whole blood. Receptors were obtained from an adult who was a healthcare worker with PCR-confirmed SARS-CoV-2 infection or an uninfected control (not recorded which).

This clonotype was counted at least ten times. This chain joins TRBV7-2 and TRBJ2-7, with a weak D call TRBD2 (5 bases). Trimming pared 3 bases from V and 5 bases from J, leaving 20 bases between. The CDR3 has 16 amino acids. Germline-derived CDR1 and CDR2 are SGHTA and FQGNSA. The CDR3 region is CASSFQATRTRNEQYF. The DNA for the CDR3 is TGTGCCAGCAGCTTCCAAGCGACTCGCACTAGGAACGAGCAGTACTTC.

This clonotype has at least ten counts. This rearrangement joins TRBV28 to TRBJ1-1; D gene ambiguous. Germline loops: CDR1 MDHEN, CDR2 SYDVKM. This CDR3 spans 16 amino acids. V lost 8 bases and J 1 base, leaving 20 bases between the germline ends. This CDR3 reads CASPPSRSVGNTEAFF. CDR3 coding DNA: TGTGCCAGCCCACCGTCCCGTTCGGTGGGGAACACTGAAGCTTTCTTT.

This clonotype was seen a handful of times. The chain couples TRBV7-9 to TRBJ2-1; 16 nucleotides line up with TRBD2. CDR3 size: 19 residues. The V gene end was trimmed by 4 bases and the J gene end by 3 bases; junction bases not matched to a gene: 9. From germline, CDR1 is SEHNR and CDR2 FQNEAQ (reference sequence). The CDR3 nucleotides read TGTGCCAGCAGCTCTGCCGGGACTAGCGGGGGGGCGATCTACAATGAGCAGTTCTTC. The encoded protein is CASSSAGTSGGAIYNEQFF.

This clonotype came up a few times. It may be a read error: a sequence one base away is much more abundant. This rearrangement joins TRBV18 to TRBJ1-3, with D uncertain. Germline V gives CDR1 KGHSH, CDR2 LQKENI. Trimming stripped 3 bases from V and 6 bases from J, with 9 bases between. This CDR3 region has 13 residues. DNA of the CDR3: TGTGCCAGCTCACCCGGCCTGGAAAACACCATATATTTT. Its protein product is CASSPGLENTIYF.

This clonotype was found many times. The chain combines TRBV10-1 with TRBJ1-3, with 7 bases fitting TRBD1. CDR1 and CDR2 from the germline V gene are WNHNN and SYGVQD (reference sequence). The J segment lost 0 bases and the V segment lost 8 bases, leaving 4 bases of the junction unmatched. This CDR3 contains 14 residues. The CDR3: CASGSGGSGNTIYF. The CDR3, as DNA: TGCGCCAGCGGTTCAGGGGGCTCTGGAAACACCATATATTTT.

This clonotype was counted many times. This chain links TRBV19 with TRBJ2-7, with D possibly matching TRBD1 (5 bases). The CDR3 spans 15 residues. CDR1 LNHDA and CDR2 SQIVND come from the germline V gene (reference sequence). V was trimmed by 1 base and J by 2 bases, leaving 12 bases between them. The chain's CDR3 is CASSIADSSPYEQYF. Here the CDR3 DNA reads TGTGCCAGTAGTATAGCCGACAGTTCCCCCTACGAGCAGTACTTC.

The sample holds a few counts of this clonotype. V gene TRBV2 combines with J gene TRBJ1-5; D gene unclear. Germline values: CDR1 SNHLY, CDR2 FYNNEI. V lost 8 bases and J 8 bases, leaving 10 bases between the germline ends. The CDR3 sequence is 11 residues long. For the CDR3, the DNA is TGTGCCAGCGGCAACCGAGAGCCCCAGCATTTT. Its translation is CASGNREPQHF.

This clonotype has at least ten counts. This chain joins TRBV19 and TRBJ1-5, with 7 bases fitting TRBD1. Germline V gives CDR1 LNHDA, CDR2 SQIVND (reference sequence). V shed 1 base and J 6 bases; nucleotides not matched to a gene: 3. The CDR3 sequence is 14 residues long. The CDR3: CASSIGTGLQPQHF. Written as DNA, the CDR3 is TGTGCCAGTAGTATAGGGACAGGCCTTCAGCCCCAGCATTTT.

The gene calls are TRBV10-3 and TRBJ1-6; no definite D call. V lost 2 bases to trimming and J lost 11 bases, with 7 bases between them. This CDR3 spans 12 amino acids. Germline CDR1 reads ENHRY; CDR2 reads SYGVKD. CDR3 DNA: TGTGCCATCAGTGAGGGAGATGCACCCCTCCACTTT. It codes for CAISEGDAPLHF.

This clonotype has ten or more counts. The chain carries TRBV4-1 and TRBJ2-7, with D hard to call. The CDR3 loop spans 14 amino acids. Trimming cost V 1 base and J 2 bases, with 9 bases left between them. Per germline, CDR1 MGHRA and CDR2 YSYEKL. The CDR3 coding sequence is TGCGCCAGCAGCCAAGCCGGCCGAGCCTACGAGCAGTACTTC. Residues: CASSQAGRAYEQYF.

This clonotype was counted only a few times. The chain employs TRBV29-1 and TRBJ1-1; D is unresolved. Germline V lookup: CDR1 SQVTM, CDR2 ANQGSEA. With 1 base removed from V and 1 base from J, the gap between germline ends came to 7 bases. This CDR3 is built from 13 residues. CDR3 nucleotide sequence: TGCAGCGTTGAAGGCAGGCCGAACACTGAAGCTTTCTTT. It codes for CSVEGRPNTEAFF. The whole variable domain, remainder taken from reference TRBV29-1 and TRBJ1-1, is SAVISQKPSRDICQRGTSLTIQCQVDSQVTMMFWYRQQPGQSLTLIATANQGSEATYESGFVIDKFPISRPNLTFSTLTVSNMSPEDSSIYLCSVEGRPNTEAFFGQGTRLTVV.

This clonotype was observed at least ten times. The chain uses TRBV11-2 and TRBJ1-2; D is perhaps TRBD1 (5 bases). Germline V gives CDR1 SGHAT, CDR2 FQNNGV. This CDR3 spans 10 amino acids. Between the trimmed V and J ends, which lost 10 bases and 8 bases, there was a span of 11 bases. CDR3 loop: CATRVVGYTF. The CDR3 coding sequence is TGTGCCACCAGGGTCGTCGGCTACACCTTC.

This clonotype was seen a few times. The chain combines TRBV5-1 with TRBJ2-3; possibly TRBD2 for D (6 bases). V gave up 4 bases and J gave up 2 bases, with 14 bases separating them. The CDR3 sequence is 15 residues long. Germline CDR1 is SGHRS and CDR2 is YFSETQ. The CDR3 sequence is CASSPAGYDTDTQYF. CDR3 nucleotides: TGCGCCAGCAGCCCAGCGGGTTACGACACAGATACGCAGTATTTT.

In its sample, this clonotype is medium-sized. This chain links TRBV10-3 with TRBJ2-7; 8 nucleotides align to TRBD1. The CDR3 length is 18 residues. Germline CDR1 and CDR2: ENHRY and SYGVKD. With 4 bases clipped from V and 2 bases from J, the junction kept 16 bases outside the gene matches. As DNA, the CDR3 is TGTGCCATCAGTGCGGTTATAGGAGTGGACAGGGACCCCTACGAGCAGTACTTC. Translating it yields CAISAVIGVDRDPYEQYF.

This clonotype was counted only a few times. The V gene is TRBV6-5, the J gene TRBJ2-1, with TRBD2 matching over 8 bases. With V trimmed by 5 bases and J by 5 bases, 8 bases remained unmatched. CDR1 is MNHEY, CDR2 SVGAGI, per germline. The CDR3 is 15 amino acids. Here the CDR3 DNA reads TGTGCCAGCAGTCCCGGACTAGCTGCCCACAATGAGCAGTTCTTC. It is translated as CASSPGLAAHNEQFF.

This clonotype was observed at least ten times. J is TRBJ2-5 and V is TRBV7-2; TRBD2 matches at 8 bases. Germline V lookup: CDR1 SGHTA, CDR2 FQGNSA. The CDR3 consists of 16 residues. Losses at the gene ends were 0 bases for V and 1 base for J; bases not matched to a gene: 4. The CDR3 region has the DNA TGTGCCAGCAGCTTAGCGGCTAGCGGGCGCCAAGAGACCCAGTACTTC. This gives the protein CASSLAASGRQETQYF. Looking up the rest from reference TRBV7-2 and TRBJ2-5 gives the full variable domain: GAGVSQSPSNKVTEKGKDVELRCDPISGHTALYWYRQSLGQGLEFLIYFQGNSAPDKSGLPSDRFSAERTGGSVSTLTIQRTQQEDSAVYLCASSLAASGRQETQYFGPGTRLLVL.

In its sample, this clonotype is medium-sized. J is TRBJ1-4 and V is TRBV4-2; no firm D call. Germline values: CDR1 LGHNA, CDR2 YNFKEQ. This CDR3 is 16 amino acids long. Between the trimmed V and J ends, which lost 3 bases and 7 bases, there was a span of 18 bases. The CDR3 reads CASSQRGRAEGEKLFF. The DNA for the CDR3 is TGTGCCAGCAGCCAGAGAGGCCGGGCGGAAGGTGAAAAACTGTTTTTT.

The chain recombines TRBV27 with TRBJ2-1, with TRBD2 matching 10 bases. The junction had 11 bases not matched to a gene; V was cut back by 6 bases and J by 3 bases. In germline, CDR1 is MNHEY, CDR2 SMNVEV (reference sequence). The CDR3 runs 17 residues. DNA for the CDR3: TGTGCCAGCAGCCGCCCGGGACTAGCGATGGGCTACAATGAGCAGTTCTTC. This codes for CASSRPGLAMGYNEQFF.

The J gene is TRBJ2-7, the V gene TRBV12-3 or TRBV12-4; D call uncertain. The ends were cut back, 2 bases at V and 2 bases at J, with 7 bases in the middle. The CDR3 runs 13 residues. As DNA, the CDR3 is TGTGCCAGCAGTTTACTTGGGACCTACGAGCAGTACTTC. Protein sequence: CASSLLGTYEQYF.

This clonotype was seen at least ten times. The CDR3 DNA follows: TGTGCCAGCAGGTCCGACTCGTCACGGGGGTATTTT. Translated: CASRSDSSRGYF. This chain uses TRBV6-2 or TRBV6-3 with TRBJ2-3; the D gene is possibly TRBD2 (5 bases). V was clipped by 6 bases and J by 14 bases, with 18 bases between them. This CDR3 contains 12 residues. Germline V gives CDR1 MNHEY, CDR2 SVGEGT.

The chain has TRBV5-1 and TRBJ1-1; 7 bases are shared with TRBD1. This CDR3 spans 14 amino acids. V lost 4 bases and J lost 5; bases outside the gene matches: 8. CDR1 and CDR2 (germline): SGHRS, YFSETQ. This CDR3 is CASSPVDRVTEAFF. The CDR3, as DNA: TGCGCCAGCAGCCCCGTAGACAGGGTTACTGAAGCTTTCTTT.

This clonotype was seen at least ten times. For the CDR3, the DNA is TGTGCCAGCAGTTTATCTTCCCCCACCGATACGCAGTATTTT. Protein sequence: CASSLSSPTDTQYF. This chain links TRBV27 with TRBJ2-3; D not certain. The V gene's germline CDR1 is MNHEY and CDR2 SMNVEV (reference sequence). Trimming shortened V by 0 bases and J by 6 bases, and 10 bases separated the two germline ends. The CDR3 extends over 14 amino acids.

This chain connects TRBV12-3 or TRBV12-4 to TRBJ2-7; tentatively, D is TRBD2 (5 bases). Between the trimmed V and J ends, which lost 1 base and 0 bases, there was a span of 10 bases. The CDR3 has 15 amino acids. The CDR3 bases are TGTGCCAGCAGTTTAGGTAGGAGCGGCTCCTACGAGCAGTACTTC. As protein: CASSLGRSGSYEQYF.

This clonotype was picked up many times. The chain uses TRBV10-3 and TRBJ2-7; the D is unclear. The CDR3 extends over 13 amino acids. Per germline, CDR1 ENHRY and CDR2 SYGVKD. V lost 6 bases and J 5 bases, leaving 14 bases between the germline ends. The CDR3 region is CAIRPDLTNEQYF. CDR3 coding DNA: TGTGCCATCAGGCCCGATCTTACGAACGAGCAGTACTTC.

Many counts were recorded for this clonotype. The CDR3 coding sequence is TGTGCCAGCAGTTACTCGATTGGCGGGACGGGCTACGAGCAGTACTTC. Its protein product is CASSYSIGGTGYEQYF. The V gene is TRBV6-5, the J gene TRBJ2-7; D perhaps matches TRBD2 (6 bases). The V and J ends lost 0 bases and 3 bases respectively, with 15 bases between them. In germline, CDR1 is MNHEY, CDR2 SVGAGI. The CDR3 extends over 16 amino acids.

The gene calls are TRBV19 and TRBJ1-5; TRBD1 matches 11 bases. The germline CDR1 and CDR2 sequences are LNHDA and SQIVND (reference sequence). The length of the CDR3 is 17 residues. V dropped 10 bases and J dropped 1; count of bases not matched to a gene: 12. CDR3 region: CATAGTGGLHSNQPQHF. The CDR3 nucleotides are TGTGCCACCGCCGGGACAGGGGGTCTTCACAGCAATCAGCCCCAGCATTTT.

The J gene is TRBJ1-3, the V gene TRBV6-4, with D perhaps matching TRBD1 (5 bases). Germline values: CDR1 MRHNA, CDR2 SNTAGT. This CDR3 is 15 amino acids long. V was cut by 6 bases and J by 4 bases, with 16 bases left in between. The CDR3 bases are TGTGCCAGCAGCACCCGACAGCTTTACGGAAACACCATATATTTT. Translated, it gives CASSTRQLYGNTIYF.

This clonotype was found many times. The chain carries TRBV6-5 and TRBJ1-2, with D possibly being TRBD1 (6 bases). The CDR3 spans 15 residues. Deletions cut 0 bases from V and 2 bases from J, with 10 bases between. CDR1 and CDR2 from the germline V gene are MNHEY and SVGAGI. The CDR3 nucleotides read TGTGCCAGCAGTTACTCACCCAGGGGCAACTATGGCTACACCTTC. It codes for CASSYSPRGNYGYTF.

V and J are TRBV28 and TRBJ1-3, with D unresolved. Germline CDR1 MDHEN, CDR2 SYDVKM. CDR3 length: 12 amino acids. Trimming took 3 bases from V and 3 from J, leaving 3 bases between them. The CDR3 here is CASSFHGNTIYF. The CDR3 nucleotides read TGTGCCAGCAGTTTTCATGGAAACACCATATATTTT.